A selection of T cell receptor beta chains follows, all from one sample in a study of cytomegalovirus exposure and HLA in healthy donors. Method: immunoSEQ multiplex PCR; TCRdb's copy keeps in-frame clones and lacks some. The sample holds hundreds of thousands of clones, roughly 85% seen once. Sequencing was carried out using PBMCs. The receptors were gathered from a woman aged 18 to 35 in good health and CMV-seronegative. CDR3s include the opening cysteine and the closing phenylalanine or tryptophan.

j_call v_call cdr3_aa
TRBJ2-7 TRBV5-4 CASTKTGGQQYF
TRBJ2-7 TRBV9 CASSVGTGGGYEQYF
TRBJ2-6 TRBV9 CASSVRPTGSGANVLTF
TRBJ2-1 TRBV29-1 CSVPPGGSGGNNEQFF
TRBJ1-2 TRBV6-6 CASSALTGVGYTF
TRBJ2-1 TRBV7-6 CASSPAGASYNEQFF
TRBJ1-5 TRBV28 CASSKGAGTAYQPQHF
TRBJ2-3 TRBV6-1 CASSEGAGKGTDTQYF
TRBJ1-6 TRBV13 CASSYGSSEAPLHF
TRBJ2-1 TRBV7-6 CASSFGYEQFF
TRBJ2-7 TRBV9 CASIAYEQYF
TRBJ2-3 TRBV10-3 CAISGAGFGLTDTQYF
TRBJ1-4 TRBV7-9 CASSHGQGLPTNEKLFF
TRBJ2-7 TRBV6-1 CASRSTGGSSEQYF
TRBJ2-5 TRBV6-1 CASRVQGQETQYF
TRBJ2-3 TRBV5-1 CASSLGGQGVPTDTQYF
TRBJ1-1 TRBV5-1 CASSLVAERGTEAFF
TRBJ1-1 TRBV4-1 CASSQDHRNYMNTEAFF
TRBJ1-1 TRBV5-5 CASSFHRVENTEAFF
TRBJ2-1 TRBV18 CASSPPPDRLNEQFF
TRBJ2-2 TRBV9 CASSGRTSGQNTGELFF
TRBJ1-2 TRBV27 CASSLSSGSGYTF
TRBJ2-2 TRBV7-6 CASSLGQGSYTGELFF
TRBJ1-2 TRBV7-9 CASSLAGGLVLNYGYTF
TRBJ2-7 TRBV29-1 CSVVGTSLYEQYF
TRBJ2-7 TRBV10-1 CASSETGPYSEQYF
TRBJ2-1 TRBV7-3 CASSPIAGVYNEQFF
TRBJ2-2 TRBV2 CASSVDRAIGELFF
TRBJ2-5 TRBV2 CASRGTSSQETQYF
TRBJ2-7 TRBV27 CASSTTGTGVYEQYF
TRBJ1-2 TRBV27 CASSLSGASYGYTF
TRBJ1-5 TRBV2 CASRGELSQPQHF
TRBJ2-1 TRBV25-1 CASSLMRYNEQFF
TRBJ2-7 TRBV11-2 CASSLALAGYEQYF
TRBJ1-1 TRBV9 CASSVGRGPWGTEAFF
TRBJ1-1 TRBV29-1 CSVEKGYTEAFF
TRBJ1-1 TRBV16 CASKTGLEAFF
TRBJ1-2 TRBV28 CASSLIKGATDYGYTF
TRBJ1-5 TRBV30 CAWSRVWQGISQPQHF
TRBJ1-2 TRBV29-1 CSVEAGGKGYTF
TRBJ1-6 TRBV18 CASSVGQGVVSSPLHF
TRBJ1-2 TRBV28 CASRLTGNYGYTF
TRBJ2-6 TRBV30 CAWGVFGFSGANVLTF
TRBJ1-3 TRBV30 CAWSRGQGEGLRWNTIYF
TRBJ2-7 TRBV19 CASSIAVSPDEQYF
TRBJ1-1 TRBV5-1 CASSVTGADTEAFF
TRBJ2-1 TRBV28 CASSSNRRGEQFF
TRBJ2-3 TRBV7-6 CASSLAGPDTQYF
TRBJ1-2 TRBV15 CATSRETGDGYTF
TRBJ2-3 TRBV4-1 CASSQVLADLTDTQYF